The TCR beta chain under discussion was sequenced for a study of T cells in Graves' hyperthyroidism and ophthalmopathy. Graves' hyperthyroidism was deemed stable absent ophthalmopathy progression within 18 months. The hyperthyroidism was newly diagnosed and had lasted under 2 months; the patients were aged 18 to 65. This CDR3 region has 16 residues. The V segment lost 5 bases and the J segment 2 bases; nucleotides outside the gene matches: 3. The source material, RNA transcripts, was used to amplify TCR beta CDR3 regions. With the HTBI primer set, the TCR CDR3 went through a first round of RT-PCR. In TCRdb, the multiplex PCR reads were re-called with MiXCR into one record per CDR3 protein. Here the sample spans roughly 300,000 distinct CDR3 sequences, over 20% being singletons. About this clonotype itself: A much larger clone lies a single base off, so this may be a read error.

The V and J genes are TRBV12-3 or TRBV12-4 and TRBJ2-2, with TRBD2 matching 12 bases. The clonotype originates from a woman between 45 and 65 years old with Graves' hyperthyroidism. The sample consisted of blood. DNA of the CDR3: TGTGCCAGCAGTAAACTAGCGGGGGGCAACACCGGGGAGCTGTTTTTT. Protein product: CASSKLAGGNTGELFF.